This TCR beta chain appears in the sequencing data of a study of cytomegalovirus exposure and HLA in healthy donors. Broader study findings: A later analysis reportedly identified an Asian-associated ancestry cluster as carrying fewer N-insertions than the roughly 700-donor mean. High specificity and sensitivity for cytomegalovirus status were reported for the classifier. Rates of TCR association differed by HLA locus in a later analysis, with DRB1 highest and HLA-C lowest.

In the case of this clone: As yet, its antigen is unknown.

Germline V gives CDR1 SGHVS, CDR2 FNYEAQ. The length of the CDR3 is 16 residues. V was pared by 4 bases and J by 5 bases, with 10 bases of the junction left unmatched. PCR involved 60 Vbeta and 13 Jbeta primers. Clones were sequenced by immunoSEQ multiplex PCR, and TCRdb holds only the in-frame ones, with some missing. The sample lists over 150,000 clones, roughly 80% occurring once. This clonotype was obtained from a man younger than 45 in good health and CMV-seropositive. The V and J genes are TRBV7-6 and TRBJ2-1; 8 bases are a match to TRBD1. The material sequenced was PBMCs. The CDR3 DNA reads TGTGCCAGCAGCTGGACAGGACAGGGTTTAGACAATGAGCAGTTCTTC. Protein sequence: CASSWTGQGLDNEQFF.